Listed below are T cell receptor beta chains from one sample, sequenced in a study of PD-1 blockade in classical Hodgkin lymphoma. Sequencing used immunoSEQ multiplex PCR; TCRdb keeps in-frame clones, though not all of them. The sample consists of about 30,000 clones, 88% of them appearing once. The sample consisted of CD4+ T cells from blood. These receptors all come from a human donor with classical Hodgkin lymphoma. Both conserved end residues are part of each CDR3. Fields, in order: J gene, clone size, V gene, D gene, CDR3 protein, CDR3 DNA. D genes are given only for firm matches. Where a row states a size, it is once, few, many or the class of an expanded clone; other rows omit it.

TRBJ2-3,.,TRBV10-3,TRBD2,CAISVGLAGTDTQYF,TGTGCCATCAGCGTCGGACTAGCGGGAACAGATACGCAGTATTTT
TRBJ2-7,.,TRBV4-1,.,CASSQGPTRSSYEQYF,TGCGCCAGCAGCCAAGGGCCCACTAGAAGCTCCTACGAGCAGTACTTC
TRBJ1-1,.,TRBV28,.,CASSHPTGNTEAFF,TGTGCCAGCAGTCATCCTACAGGGAACACTGAAGCTTTCTTT
TRBJ1-5,.,TRBV5-4,TRBD1,CASSQGGGESNQPQHF,TGTGCCAGCAGTCAGGGGGGAGGAGAGAGCAATCAGCCCCAGCATTTT
TRBJ1-1,.,TRBV14,TRBD1,CASSHHPGTGDTEAFF,TGTGCCAGCAGCCACCATCCGGGGACAGGGGACACTGAAGCTTTCTTT
TRBJ2-4,.,TRBV29-1,.,CSVVYSRAVNIQYF,TGCAGCGTTGTATACTCTAGGGCAGTTAACATTCAGTACTTC
TRBJ1-1,.,TRBV6-1,TRBD1,CASGYRGDGEAFF,TGTGCCAGCGGCTACAGGGGGGACGGTGAAGCTTTCTTT
TRBJ2-3,.,TRBV5-1,.,CASSLDLGGTQYF,TGCGCCAGCAGCTTAGACTTGGGCGGTACGCAGTATTTT
TRBJ2-5,once,TRBV20-1,.,CSARIGETQYF,TGCAGTGCTAGAATAGGGGAGACCCAGTACTTC
TRBJ2-3,.,TRBV19,.,CASSSDRVTQYF,TGTGCCAGTAGCTCGGACAGAGTGACGCAGTATTTT
TRBJ1-2,few,TRBV6-1,.,CASSPGGTDYGYTF,TGTGCCAGCAGCCCTGGGGGGACGGACTATGGCTACACCTTC
TRBJ1-3,.,TRBV18,.,CASSPPPGNTIYF,TGTGCCAGCTCACCCCCACCGGGAAACACCATATATTTT
TRBJ1-5,.,TRBV19,.,CASSIRTADQPQHF,TGTGCCAGTAGCATACGGACAGCGGATCAGCCCCAGCATTTT
TRBJ2-6,.,TRBV6-5,.,CASSQGSGANVLTF,TGTGCCAGTTCTCAAGGCTCCGGGGCCAACGTCCTGACTTTC
TRBJ1-3,.,TRBV5-1,.,CASSLGTGDQHGNTIYF,TGCGCCAGCAGCTTGGGGACGGGGGATCAGCATGGAAACACCATATATTTT
TRBJ1-5,.,TRBV28,.,CASSPFALRSGTNQPQHF,TGTGCCAGCAGCCCCTTTGCCCTTAGATCAGGAACAAATCAGCCCCAGCATTTT
TRBJ2-5,.,TRBV18,.,CASSPLKSEETQYF,TGTGCCAGCTCACCCCTCAAAAGCGAAGAGACCCAGTACTTC
TRBJ2-2,.,TRBV9,.,CASSPPGTLTGELFF,TGTGCCAGCAGCCCCCCCGGGACGTTGACCGGGGAGCTGTTTTTT
TRBJ2-2,.,TRBV10-3,TRBD2,CASEREANTGELFF,TGTGCCAGCGAGCGGGAGGCCAACACCGGGGAGCTGTTTTTT
TRBJ1-3,.,TRBV7-8,.,CASSFATGRVSGNTIYF,TGTGCCAGCAGTTTTGCCACAGGAAGAGTCTCTGGAAACACCATATATTTT
TRBJ2-4,.,TRBV7-3,TRBD2,CASSELAGLAKNIQYF,TGTGCCAGCAGCGAACTAGCGGGGTTAGCCAAAAACATTCAGTACTTC
TRBJ1-6,.,TRBV2,TRBD1,CASSAGQGNSPLHF,TGTGCCAGCAGTGCGGGACAGGGAAATTCACCCCTCCACTTT
TRBJ1-1,.,TRBV6-1,TRBD1,CASSNRDRGTEAFF,TGTGCCAGCAGTAACCGGGACAGGGGCACTGAAGCTTTCTTT
TRBJ2-1,.,TRBV7-9,TRBD2,CASSRTSGRRGEQFF,TGTGCCAGCAGCCGGACTAGCGGGAGAAGGGGTGAGCAGTTCTTC
TRBJ2-5,.,TRBV2,TRBD2,CASKRGLAGKETQYF,TGTGCCAGCAAACGGGGACTAGCGGGGAAAGAGACCCAGTACTTC
TRBJ2-3,.,TRBV5-1,.,CASSGTLHPQDTQYF,TGCGCCAGCAGCGGGACCCTTCACCCCCAGGATACGCAGTATTTT
TRBJ2-7,.,TRBV28,TRBD2,CASSLIRVRRTSGYEQYF,TGTGCCAGCAGTTTAATCAGGGTTCGCAGGACTAGCGGCTACGAGCAGTACTTC
TRBJ2-5,.,TRBV6-1,TRBD2,CASNSGTRETQYF,TGTGCCAGCAACAGCGGGACTAGAGAGACCCAGTACTTC
TRBJ1-2,.,TRBV29-1,.,CSVSGEHYGYTF,TGCAGCGTTTCAGGGGAACACTATGGCTACACCTTC
TRBJ1-4,.,TRBV5-5,.,CASSKQLNEKLFF,TGTGCCAGCAGTAAACAGCTTAATGAAAAACTGTTTTTT
TRBJ2-7,.,TRBV21-1,.,CASSKRTETYEQYF,TGTGCCAGCAGCAAACGTACGGAGACCTACGAGCAGTACTTC
TRBJ2-4,.,TRBV25-1,.,CASSGGEGTSGKNIQYF,TGTGCCAGCAGTGGGGGAGAGGGGACGTCCGGCAAAAACATTCAGTACTTC